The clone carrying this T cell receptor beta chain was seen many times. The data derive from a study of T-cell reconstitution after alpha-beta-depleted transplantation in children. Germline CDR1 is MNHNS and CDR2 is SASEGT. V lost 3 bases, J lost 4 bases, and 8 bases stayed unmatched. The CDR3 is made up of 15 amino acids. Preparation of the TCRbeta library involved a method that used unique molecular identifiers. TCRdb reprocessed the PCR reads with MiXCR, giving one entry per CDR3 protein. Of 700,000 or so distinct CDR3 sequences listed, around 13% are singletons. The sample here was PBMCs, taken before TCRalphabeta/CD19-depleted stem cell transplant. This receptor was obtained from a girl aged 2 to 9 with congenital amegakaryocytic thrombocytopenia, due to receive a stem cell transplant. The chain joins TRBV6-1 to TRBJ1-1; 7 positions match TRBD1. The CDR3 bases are TGTGCCAGCAGTGATGAAGGGGGCTCGGGCACTGAAGCTTTCTTT. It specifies CASSDEGGSGTEAFF.